This is a list of T cell receptor beta chains from one sample in a study of identical twins. TCRdb itself ran the 5' RACE reads through MiXCR, one entry per CDR3 protein. This table has 500,000 to 600,000 distinct CDR3 sequences, around 20% appearing once. These records were also assigned to another study, of T cells expressing NK-cell markers.

The sample comprised CD4+ T cells sorted from blood. The receptor set was obtained from a woman under 30 in good health. CDR3s include the opening cysteine and the closing phenylalanine or tryptophan. A D gene is named only where the DNA matches it firmly. Only part of the rows carry a size: once, few, many, or a class if the clone is expanded.

V gene: TRBV5-1
clone size: -
J gene: TRBJ2-5
CDR3 length: 15
D gene: TRBD2
CDR3 DNA: TGCGCCAGCAGCCCATCCGACCCCGGGGGGGAGACCCAGTACTTC
CDR3 protein: CASSPSDPGGETQYF

V gene: TRBV20-1
clone size: few
J gene: TRBJ1-2
CDR3 length: 12
D gene: -
CDR3 DNA: TGCAGTGCCGGTGGGGCTTTCAATGGCTACACCTTC
CDR3 protein: CSAGGAFNGYTF

V gene: TRBV20-1
clone size: few
J gene: TRBJ2-3
CDR3 length: 15
D gene: -
CDR3 DNA: TGCAGTGCTAGAGGGGGGGGGGCGAACACAGATACGCAGTATTTT
CDR3 protein: CSARGGGANTDTQYF

V gene: TRBV5-1
clone size: -
J gene: TRBJ2-7
CDR3 length: 15
D gene: TRBD1
CDR3 DNA: TGCGCCAGCAGCGTGATCAGGGGGCTCTCCTACGAGCAGTACTTC
CDR3 protein: CASSVIRGLSYEQYF

V gene: TRBV5-1
clone size: many
J gene: TRBJ2-5
CDR3 length: 13
D gene: -
CDR3 DNA: TGCGCCAGCAGCTTCGGGACAACAGAGACCCAGTACTTC
CDR3 protein: CASSFGTTETQYF

V gene: TRBV12-3/TRBV12-4
clone size: many
J gene: TRBJ2-1
CDR3 length: 15
D gene: TRBD1
CDR3 DNA: TGTGCCAGCAGCCCGGGACAGGGACTCTACAATGAGCAGTTCTTC
CDR3 protein: CASSPGQGLYNEQFF

V gene: TRBV29-1
clone size: many
J gene: TRBJ2-7
CDR3 length: 11
D gene: TRBD1
CDR3 DNA: TGCAGCGTCGACAGGGGAGGCGAGCAGTACTTC
CDR3 protein: CSVDRGGEQYF

V gene: TRBV7-9
clone size: -
J gene: TRBJ2-7
CDR3 length: 14
D gene: TRBD1
CDR3 DNA: TGTGCCAGCAGCAGAATAGGGACAGACTACGAGCAGTACTTC
CDR3 protein: CASSRIGTDYEQYF

V gene: TRBV5-1
clone size: many
J gene: TRBJ1-1
CDR3 length: 14
D gene: -
CDR3 DNA: TGCGCCAGCAGCTTGGTTGGGCTGAACACTGAAGCTTTCTTT
CDR3 protein: CASSLVGLNTEAFF

V gene: TRBV21-1
clone size: -
J gene: TRBJ2-4
CDR3 length: 12
D gene: -
CDR3 DNA: TGTGCCGGACCGGGACATCGGAACATTCAGTACTTC
CDR3 protein: CAGPGHRNIQYF

V gene: TRBV6-2/TRBV6-3
clone size: -
J gene: TRBJ2-2
CDR3 length: 16
D gene: -
CDR3 DNA: TGTGCCAGCAGCCTTAGACATGGAAGCTTCACCGGGGAGCTGTTTTTT
CDR3 protein: CASSLRHGSFTGELFF

V gene: TRBV6-2/TRBV6-3
clone size: few
J gene: TRBJ2-1
CDR3 length: 16
D gene: TRBD2
CDR3 DNA: TGTGCCAGCAGTTACACGACTAGCGGGAGTTACAATGAGCAGTTCTTC
CDR3 protein: CASSYTTSGSYNEQFF

V gene: TRBV20-1
clone size: -
J gene: TRBJ2-5
CDR3 length: 14
D gene: -
CDR3 DNA: TGCAGTGCTAGTCTACCAGATTTCCAAGAGACCCAGTACTTC
CDR3 protein: CSASLPDFQETQYF

V gene: TRBV3-1
clone size: few
J gene: TRBJ2-5
CDR3 length: 13
D gene: -
CDR3 DNA: TGTGCCAGGTATACAGGGAGGCGAGAGACCCAGTACTTC
CDR3 protein: CARYTGRRETQYF

V gene: TRBV11-2
clone size: few
J gene: TRBJ2-2
CDR3 length: 15
D gene: -
CDR3 DNA: TGTGCCAGCAGCTTAGCCATGGGCCACACCGGGGAGCTGTTTTTT
CDR3 protein: CASSLAMGHTGELFF

V gene: TRBV20-1
clone size: -
J gene: TRBJ2-1
CDR3 length: 17
D gene: TRBD2
CDR3 DNA: TGCAGTGCTAGAGATTCCCGGCGGGCCGATAGCGGGAGTCAACCGTTCTTC
CDR3 protein: CSARDSRRADSGSQPFF

V gene: TRBV6-1
clone size: -
J gene: TRBJ1-1
CDR3 length: 14
D gene: -
CDR3 DNA: TGTGCCAGCAGTGATCGGGGCCTGAACACTGAAGCTTTCTTT
CDR3 protein: CASSDRGLNTEAFF

V gene: TRBV20-1
clone size: many
J gene: TRBJ2-7
CDR3 length: 14
D gene: -
CDR3 DNA: TGCAGTGCTATGGGGGAGGCTGGACACTACGAGCAGTACTTC
CDR3 protein: CSAMGEAGHYEQYF

V gene: TRBV20-1
clone size: -
J gene: TRBJ2-3
CDR3 length: 17
D gene: TRBD2
CDR3 DNA: TGCAGTGCTAGTTCCCTAGCGGGAGGGGCCGGCACAGATACGCAGTATTTT
CDR3 protein: CSASSLAGGAGTDTQYF

V gene: TRBV5-1
clone size: -
J gene: TRBJ2-3
CDR3 length: 12
D gene: -
CDR3 DNA: TGCGCCAGCAGCTGGGGGATGGATACGCAGTATTTT
CDR3 protein: CASSWGMDTQYF

V gene: TRBV3-1
clone size: few
J gene: TRBJ2-1
CDR3 length: 17
D gene: TRBD2
CDR3 DNA: TGTGCCAGCAGCCAAGATTTTGGGTTAGCGGGAGTCTATGAGCAGTTCTTC
CDR3 protein: CASSQDFGLAGVYEQFF

V gene: TRBV20-1
clone size: few
J gene: TRBJ2-1
CDR3 length: 17
D gene: TRBD2
CDR3 DNA: TGCAGTGCTAGAGATGGGAGCGGGAGGCCTTTGTACAATGAGCAGTTCTTC
CDR3 protein: CSARDGSGRPLYNEQFF

V gene: TRBV19
clone size: few
J gene: TRBJ1-5
CDR3 length: 12
D gene: -
CDR3 DNA: TGTGCCAGTAACAGGGCGGATCAGCCCCAGCATTTT
CDR3 protein: CASNRADQPQHF

V gene: TRBV6-2/TRBV6-3
clone size: few
J gene: TRBJ2-1
CDR3 length: 17
D gene: TRBD2
CDR3 DNA: TGTGCCAGCAGTCGTGGACCCGGGACTAGTTTTTCGAGTGAGCAGTTCTTC
CDR3 protein: CASSRGPGTSFSSEQFF

V gene: TRBV5-1
clone size: -
J gene: TRBJ1-6
CDR3 length: 15
D gene: -
CDR3 DNA: TGCGCCAGCAGCCTCTTACAGGGCGGCGATTCACCCCTCCACTTT
CDR3 protein: CASSLLQGGDSPLHF

V gene: TRBV20-1
clone size: few
J gene: TRBJ1-6
CDR3 length: 15
D gene: TRBD1
CDR3 DNA: TGCAGTGCTAGGGGACAGCACAACTATAATTCACCCCTCCACTTT
CDR3 protein: CSARGQHNYNSPLHF

V gene: TRBV10-2
clone size: -
J gene: TRBJ2-7
CDR3 length: 14
D gene: TRBD1
CDR3 DNA: TGCGCCAGAAAAGGACAGGGCTTAGTCGACGAGCAGTACTTC
CDR3 protein: CARKGQGLVDEQYF

V gene: TRBV6-5
clone size: -
J gene: TRBJ2-6
CDR3 length: 18
D gene: -
CDR3 DNA: TGTGCCAGCAGTTCGGGCAGGACTATTCCCTCTGGGGCCAACGTCCTGACTTTC
CDR3 protein: CASSSGRTIPSGANVLTF